Below are 30 T cell receptor beta chains sequenced from a single sample in a study of beta chain features in type 1 diabetes. Expressed TCRB transcripts were sequenced because the entire RNA isolate underwent reverse transcription. Assay used: immunoSEQ multiplex PCR; TCRdb lists only in-frame clones, some missing. The sample includes roughly 500,000 clones, 11% of them seen just once. Material: naive CD4+ T cells from blood. The receptors originated from a woman aged 18-29 years in good health.

V is TRBV7-9 and J is TRBJ2-7, with D perhaps TRBD1 (6 bases). V was trimmed by 5 bases and J by 12 bases, leaving 14 bases between them. The V gene's germline CDR1 is SEHNR and CDR2 FQNEAQ (reference sequence). The CDR3 spans 11 residues. The CDR3 protein is CASSTGTQLYF. The CDR3 DNA reads TGTGCCAGCAGCACAGGGACACAGCTGTACTTC.

The sample holds a few counts of this clone. The chain joins TRBV29-1 to TRBJ1-2; possibly TRBD1 for D (6 bases). The CDR3 covers 12 residues. The V gene's germline CDR1 is SQVTM and CDR2 ANQGSEA. V lost 5 bases to trimming and J lost 4 bases, with 11 bases between them. CDR3 protein: CSVPGRGYGYTF. As DNA, the CDR3 is TGCAGCGTTCCCGGCAGGGGCTATGGCTACACCTTC.

This clone was picked up a small number of times. V and J are TRBV25-1 and TRBJ2-5, with D perhaps matching TRBD1 or TRBD2 (7 bases each). This CDR3 region has 14 residues. Deletions cut 6 bases from V and 2 bases from J, with 13 bases between. Germline assignment: CDR1 MGHDK and CDR2 SYGVNS. In DNA form, the CDR3 reads TGTGCCAGCAGCAGGGGGGGGCCACAAGAGACCCAGTACTTC. Translated: CASSRGGPQETQYF.

The chain recombines TRBV7-3 with TRBJ2-1, with a weak D call TRBD1 (6 bases). Germline-derived CDR1 and CDR2 are SGHTA and FQGTGA. The V end lost 3 bases, the J end lost 6 bases, and 12 bases lay between the germline ends. The CDR3 spans 14 residues. CDR3 protein: CASSLSRDTNEQFF. The CDR3 nucleotides are TGTGCCAGCAGCTTGTCCCGGGACACCAATGAGCAGTTCTTC.

This clone turned up a few times. This specimen includes other DNA sequences encoding the same CDR3. The chain uses TRBV18 and TRBJ2-5; no firm D call. This CDR3 is built from 13 residues. The ends were cut back, 2 bases at V and 1 base at J, with 5 bases in the middle. Looked up from germline, CDR1 is KGHSH and CDR2 is LQKENI. The CDR3 sequence: CASSPGIQETQYF. The CDR3 DNA follows: TGTGCCAGCTCACCAGGGATCCAAGAGACCCAGTACTTC.

This clone has just a few counts. The J gene is TRBJ2-2, the V gene TRBV15; possibly TRBD2 for D (5 bases). The CDR3 is 16 amino acids. From germline, CDR1 is LNHNV and CDR2 YYDKDF (reference sequence). V gave up 1 base and J gave up 3 bases, with 12 bases separating them. CDR3 DNA sequence: TGTGCCACCAGCAGAGGAGGGTATGAAGACACCGGGGAGCTGTTTTTT. Amino acids: CATSRGGYEDTGELFF.

This clone was picked up a small number of times. CDR3: CASSLGQSSYNSPLHF. The CDR3 coding sequence is TGTGCCAGCAGTTTAGGTCAGAGCTCCTATAATTCACCCCTCCACTTT. This chain joins TRBV6-5 and TRBJ1-6; D not certain. V lost 4 bases and J 0 bases, leaving 10 bases between the germline ends. The V gene's germline CDR1 is MNHEY and CDR2 SVGAGI. This CDR3 has 16 amino acids.

This clone was counted only a few times. This sequence joins TRBV7-2 and TRBJ2-5; the match to TRBD2 covers 9 bases. The CDR3 is 14 residues long. V was pared by 6 bases and J by 3 bases, with 5 bases of the junction left unmatched. The germline V gene encodes CDR1 SGHTA and CDR2 FQGNSA. The CDR3 reads CASRLSGGKETQYF. CDR3 sequence (DNA): TGTGCCAGCAGACTTAGCGGGGGCAAAGAGACCCAGTACTTC.

The table lists this clone with a few counts. CDR3 nucleotides: TGTGCCAGCTCACAACTGGGGGCGGGGAACACTGAAGCTTTCTTT. This gives the protein CASSQLGAGNTEAFF. The V call is TRBV18, the J call TRBJ1-1; possibly TRBD1 for D (6 bases). The germline V gene encodes CDR1 KGHSH and CDR2 LQKENI. Trimming took 4 bases from V and 1 from J, leaving 13 bases between them. This CDR3 has 15 amino acids. The full variable domain, in which reference TRBV18 and TRBJ1-1 provide the parts outside the CDR3, is NAGVMQNPRHLVRRRGQEARLRCSPMKGHSHVYWYRQLPEEGLKFMVYLQKENIIDESGMPKERFSAEFPKEGPSILRIQQVVRGDSAAYFCASSQLGAGNTEAFFGQGTRLTVV.

The rearrangement links TRBV28 to TRBJ2-1; 8 bases align to TRBD2. V lost 3 bases and J lost 9; bases outside the gene matches: 10. Germline V gene data show CDR1 as MDHEN and CDR2 as SYDVKM. The CDR3 has 15 amino acids. CDR3 amino acids: CASSFVAGGTGEQFF. The CDR3 DNA is TGTGCCAGCAGTTTTGTTGCGGGGGGCACGGGTGAGCAGTTCTTC.

This clone was picked up a small number of times. The chain carries TRBV2 and TRBJ1-3; D gene unclear. This CDR3 comprises 13 residues. In germline, CDR1 is SNHLY, CDR2 FYNNEI. Trimming took off 5 bases at V and 4 bases at J, with 9 bases between the two ends. CDR3 sequence: CASSKGYGNTIYF. In nucleotides, the CDR3 is TGTGCCAGCAGTAAGGGCTACGGAAACACCATATATTTT.

This clone was recorded a few times. The V and J genes are TRBV6-6 and TRBJ2-1, with D perhaps TRBD2 (6 bases). Deletions cut 8 bases from V and 1 base from J, with 15 bases between. The CDR3 totals 15 residues. Germline CDR1 is MNHNY and CDR2 is SVGAGI (reference sequence). DNA of the CDR3: TGTGCCAGCCGACCGACTAGTTTGTCCTACAATGAGCAGTTCTTC. This sequence encodes CASRPTSLSYNEQFF.

This clone turned up a few times. The V call is TRBV6-6, the J call TRBJ2-3, with D maybe TRBD2 (5 bases). The V end was cut by 1 base, the J end by 4 bases, with 12 bases between. The germline gives CDR1 MNHNY, CDR2 SVGAGI (reference sequence). This CDR3 has 15 amino acids. This CDR3 reads CASSYFGLGPDTQYF. Written as DNA, the CDR3 is TGTGCCAGCAGTTACTTTGGACTCGGCCCAGATACGCAGTATTTT.

This clone was detected a few times. The chain combines TRBV7-3 with TRBJ2-2; tentatively, D is TRBD1 (5 bases). The CDR3 totals 15 residues. Germline CDR1 is SGHTA and CDR2 is FQGTGA. V gave up 4 bases and J gave up 4 bases, with 13 bases separating them. The CDR3 coding sequence is TGTGCCAGCAGCTCGGACACCTGGACCACCGGGGAGCTGTTTTTT. It translates to CASSSDTWTTGELFF.

Only a few counts were recorded for this clone. The chain carries TRBV29-1 and TRBJ2-1, with 8 bases fitting TRBD2. This CDR3 region has 14 residues. CDR1 and CDR2 (germline): SQVTM, ANQGSEA. J gave up 4 bases and V 4 bases, and 6 bases lay outside the gene matches. The chain's CDR3 is CSVGSGIGYNEQFF. The CDR3 region has the DNA TGCAGCGTTGGTAGCGGGATCGGATACAATGAGCAGTTCTTC.

This clone was detected a few times. V is TRBV13 and J is TRBJ2-7; 8 nucleotides line up with TRBD1. Per germline, CDR1 PRHDT and CDR2 FYEKMQ (reference sequence). The CDR3 runs 16 residues. Trimming cost V 5 bases and J 5 bases; bases outside gene matches: 14. CDR3: CASSPSDRAVSDEQYF. The CDR3 region has the DNA TGTGCCAGCAGCCCCTCGGACAGGGCAGTATCCGACGAGCAGTACTTC.

This clone showed up just a few times. The chain has TRBV7-2 and TRBJ2-3; 8 nucleotides line up with TRBD2. The CDR3 runs to 17 residues. CDR1 and CDR2 (germline): SGHTA, FQGNSA. V shed 4 bases and J 5 bases; nucleotides not matched to a gene: 14. The CDR3: CASSSRTSSKVLDTQYF. The CDR3 DNA follows: TGTGCCAGCAGCTCACGGACTAGCTCAAAGGTCTTAGATACGCAGTATTTT.

The V gene is TRBV30, the J gene TRBJ1-5; tentative D call: TRBD1 (5 bases). Germline V CDR1 and CDR2: GTSNPN, SVGIG (reference sequence). CDR3 length: 13 residues. V lost 1 base to trimming and J lost 4 bases, with 8 bases between them. The CDR3 loop is CAWSGDANQPQHF. The CDR3 region has the DNA TGTGCCTGGAGTGGGGACGCAAATCAGCCCCAGCATTTT. Full variable domain (remainder filled in from reference TRBV30 and TRBJ1-5): SQTIHQWPATLVQPVGSPLSLECTVEGTSNPNLYWYRQAAGRGLQLLFYSVGIGQISSEVPQNLSASRPQDRQFILSSKKLLLSDSGFYLCAWSGDANQPQHFGDGTRLSIL.

This clone was detected a few times. The chain links TRBV9 to TRBJ2-7, with 9 nucleotides matching TRBD1. CDR3 length: 16 amino acids. Germline loops: CDR1 SGDLS, CDR2 YYNGEE. Unmatched junction bases numbered 10, after V lost 4 bases and J lost 2 bases. The CDR3 loop reads CASSPSGGTGTYEQYF. The CDR3 bases are TGTGCCAGCAGCCCCAGTGGGGGGACAGGGACCTACGAGCAGTACTTC.

This chain joins TRBV29-1 and TRBJ2-7, with D perhaps TRBD1 (5 bases). This CDR3 has 12 amino acids. Germline V gene sequence: CDR1 SQVTM, CDR2 ANQGSEA. V was trimmed by 3 bases and J by 9 bases, leaving 15 bases between them. CDR3 nucleotide sequence: TGCAGCGTTGATACTGTGACAGACGGGCAGTACGTC. Translated, it gives CSVDTVTDGQYV.

There are a few counts of this clone. The chain is built from TRBV4-3 and TRBJ1-4, with unresolved D. CDR1 and CDR2 from the germline V gene are LGHNA and YSLEER. The V and J ends lost 4 bases and 3 bases respectively, with 12 bases between them. The CDR3 is made up of 15 amino acids. This CDR3 reads CASSPSSWANEKLFF. For the CDR3, the DNA is TGCGCCAGCAGCCCATCCTCATGGGCTAATGAAAAACTGTTTTTT.

V usage is TRBV29-1 and J usage is TRBJ2-1; D call uncertain. Trimming shortened V by 6 bases and J by 0 bases, and 9 bases separated the two germline ends. The CDR3 is 13 residues long. Germline V CDR1 and CDR2: SQVTM, ANQGSEA. CDR3 loop: CSVSEGSYNEQFF. The CDR3, as DNA: TGCAGCGTCTCAGAAGGCTCCTACAATGAGCAGTTCTTC.

As to this clone: The same CDR3 also results from other DNA sequences found in this sample. The chain recombines TRBV4-3 with TRBJ2-3; D is possibly TRBD2 (6 bases). Germline loops: CDR1 LGHNA, CDR2 YSLEER. The CDR3 has 13 amino acids. The V end was cut by 0 bases, the J end by 6 bases, with 7 bases between. CDR3 sequence: CASSQEAGDTQYF. In nucleotides, the CDR3 is TGCGCCAGCAGCCAAGAGGCGGGGGATACGCAGTATTTT.

This clone was counted a few times. The genes are TRBV9 and TRBJ1-6, with 7 positions matching TRBD1. Unmatched junction bases numbered 7, after V lost 4 bases and J lost 0 bases. This CDR3 spans 17 amino acids. Germline V gene lookup returns CDR1 SGDLS and CDR2 YYNGEE. The CDR3 spells CASSSYRGSSYNSPLHF. In DNA, the CDR3 is TGTGCCAGCAGCTCCTACAGGGGAAGCTCCTATAATTCACCCCTCCACTTT.

The chain links TRBV9 to TRBJ2-2; D is possibly TRBD1 or TRBD2 (5 bases each). V lost 6 bases, J lost 0 bases, and 18 bases lay in between. This CDR3 has 17 residues. Germline assignment: CDR1 SGDLS and CDR2 YYNGEE. The CDR3 sequence: CASNPLAGATNTGELFF. CDR3 nucleotides: TGTGCCAGCAACCCCCTGGCCGGGGCCACGAACACCGGGGAGCTGTTTTTT.

The chain employs TRBV6-5 and TRBJ2-1; D unclear. Germline values: CDR1 MNHEY, CDR2 SVGAGI. The CDR3 covers 14 residues. V was trimmed by 0 bases and J by 5 bases, leaving 8 bases between them. CDR3 in amino acids: CASSYSKADNEQFF. For the CDR3, the DNA is TGTGCCAGCAGTTACTCGAAGGCTGACAATGAGCAGTTCTTC.

This sequence joins TRBV7-2 and TRBJ2-7, with TRBD2 matching 13 bases. Germline assignment: CDR1 SGHTA and CDR2 FQGNSA. V lost 1 base and J lost 7; bases outside the gene matches: 4. The CDR3 extends over 15 amino acids. DNA for the CDR3: TGTGCCAGCAGCTTAGTGACTAGCGGGAGGAGGGAGCAGTACTTC. It encodes CASSLVTSGRREQYF.

This clone was observed a few times. CDR3 amino acids: CASSRKTGSWLYEQYV. The CDR3, as DNA: TGTGCCAGCAGTCGCAAGACAGGGAGTTGGCTCTACGAGCAGTACGTC. This sequence joins TRBV28 and TRBJ2-7, with 7 bases fitting TRBD1. The junction had 13 bases not matched to a gene; V was cut back by 5 bases and J by 3 bases. The V gene's germline CDR1 is MDHEN and CDR2 SYDVKM. The CDR3 totals 16 residues.

The rearrangement joins TRBV7-9 to TRBJ2-6; the D is unclear. CDR1 is SEHNR and CDR2 is FQNEAQ in the germline V gene (reference sequence). Trimming cost V 3 bases and J 2 bases, with 14 bases left between them. This CDR3 region has 17 residues. The CDR3 DNA reads as TGTGCCAGCAGCTTTAGAGACCTACGTACTGGGGCCAACGTCCTGACTTTC. Protein sequence: CASSFRDLRTGANVLTF.

The sample holds a few counts of this clone. V and J are TRBV20-1 and TRBJ2-5; TRBD2 aligns across 10 bases. V lost 4 bases to trimming and J lost 7 bases; unmatched junction nucleotides: 0. Germline assignment: CDR1 DFQATT and CDR2 SNEGSKA (reference sequence). This CDR3 is 11 amino acids long. The CDR3 loop reads CSATSGGTQYF. The DNA of the CDR3 is TGCAGTGCTACTAGCGGGGGGACCCAGTACTTC.